The 27 T cell receptor beta chains reported below all come from one sample, sequenced in a study of identifying expanded T cells in peripheral blood (dated by TCRdb to between 2018 and 2021). The library came from the immunoSEQ multiplex PCR assay. This immuneACCESS table, as held by TCRdb, lists in-frame sequences with V and J called but not all clones. Of the missing ones, under half trace to an unresolved V gene in checked studies; the others have no known cause. The sample has roughly 96,000 clones on record, roughly 90% of them singletons. The ten top clones hold 5.5% to 6% of the sample. Sequenced: blood. These receptors originate from a person between 18 and 75 years old in good health.

The chain carries TRBV7-8 and TRBJ1-2, with no clear D. V shed 5 bases and J shed 6 bases, with 22 bases lying between them. Looked up from germline, CDR1 is SGHVS and CDR2 is FQNEAQ. This CDR3 contains 16 residues. The CDR3 bases are TGTGCCAGCAGCCCAGACGCCGGGCGCGGCGGCAATGGCTACACCTTC. It yields the protein CASSPDAGRGGNGYTF.

This chain links TRBV29-1 with TRBJ2-7, with D tentatively TRBD1 (6 bases). Trimming removed 4 bases from V and 2 bases from J, with 9 bases in between. This CDR3 spans 12 amino acids. Looked up from germline, CDR1 is SQVTM and CDR2 is ANQGSEA. CDR3 loop: CSVGDKTYEQYF. CDR3 bases: TGCAGCGTTGGGGACAAAACCTACGAGCAGTACTTC.

The J gene is TRBJ2-2, the V gene TRBV7-2; D gene ambiguous. The germline V gene encodes CDR1 SGHTA and CDR2 FQGNSA. This CDR3 is built from 16 residues. V was clipped by 2 bases and J by 2 bases, with 12 bases between them. CDR3 sequence: CASSLSHPSNTGELFF. The CDR3 DNA sequence: TGTGCCAGCAGCTTATCCCACCCATCCAACACCGGGGAGCTGTTTTTT.

The gene calls are TRBV29-1 and TRBJ2-1, with 10 positions matching TRBD2. Germline CDR1 reads SQVTM; CDR2 reads ANQGSEA. Trimming removed 4 bases from V and 5 bases from J; junction bases left unmatched: 2. The CDR3 is 13 residues long. CDR3 DNA: TGCAGCGTTGTAGGACTAGCGGACAATGAGCAGTTCTTC. It is translated as CSVVGLADNEQFF.

The J gene is TRBJ2-5, the V gene TRBV10-1; D is perhaps TRBD2 (5 bases). The V end was cut by 6 bases, the J end by 4 bases, with 24 bases between. CDR1 and CDR2 from the germline V gene are WNHNN and SYGVQD (reference sequence). The CDR3 is made up of 17 amino acids. The CDR3 DNA is TGCGCCAGCAGCGCCGGGCGGGTCGTTAGTATTGGAGAGACCCAGTACTTC. Its protein product is CASSAGRVVSIGETQYF.

The chain has TRBV4-1 and TRBJ1-5; 10 nucleotides match TRBD1. The J segment lost 5 bases and the V segment lost 4 bases, leaving 8 bases of the junction unmatched. CDR1 is MGHRA, CDR2 YSYEKL, per germline. This CDR3 is built from 16 residues. In DNA form, the CDR3 reads TGCGCCAGCAGCCCTCTGGGACAGGGGTTTTATCAGCCCCAGCATTTT. Translated: CASSPLGQGFYQPQHF.

V and J are TRBV14 and TRBJ2-5, with TRBD2 matching 7 bases. The CDR3 is 15 residues long. Germline V gives CDR1 SGHDN, CDR2 FVKESK. Trimming took 4 bases from V and 3 from J; bases not matched to a gene: 8. CDR3 DNA sequence: TGTGCCAGCAGCCCCATAGGGCTAGCGGAAGAGACCCAGTACTTC. As protein: CASSPIGLAEETQYF.

V is TRBV7-9 and J is TRBJ2-7, with D possibly being TRBD1 (6 bases). Germline V gives CDR1 SEHNR, CDR2 FQNEAQ (reference sequence). Trimming cost V 6 bases and J 6 bases, with 18 bases left between them. The length of the CDR3 is 14 residues. This CDR3 reads CASSFMVPGAEQYF. The CDR3 bases are TGTGCCAGCAGTTTTATGGTCCCAGGGGCCGAGCAGTACTTC.

The V gene is TRBV11-3, the J gene TRBJ1-2; TRBD1 might be the D (6 bases). Germline lookup yields CDR1 SGHNT and CDR2 YENEEA. The CDR3 length is 16 residues. Deletions cut 5 bases from V and 8 bases from J, with 24 bases between. The DNA for the CDR3 is TGTGCCAGCAGCGAGAGGACAGCCCGGGCTTGGGGCGGCTACACCTTC. This codes for CASSERTARAWGGYTF.

This clone has just a few counts. The J gene is TRBJ1-5, the V gene TRBV5-6, with 7 bases matching TRBD1. Trimming cost V 3 bases and J 3 bases; bases outside gene matches: 3. The CDR3 is 14 residues long. Germline loops: CDR1 SGHDT, CDR2 YYEEEE. CDR3 nucleotides: TGTGCCAGCAGCTACGGGACAGTCAATCAGCCCCAGCATTTT. Its protein product is CASSYGTVNQPQHF.

J is TRBJ1-2 and V is TRBV7-9; TRBD1 matches 7 bases. V gave up 4 bases and J gave up 4 bases; unmatched junction bases: 3. CDR3 length equals 13 residues. The germline CDR1 and CDR2 sequences are SEHNR and FQNEAQ (reference sequence). Here the CDR3 DNA reads TGTGCCAGCAGCTCGGGACAGACCTATGGCTACACCTTC. It specifies CASSSGQTYGYTF.

The V and J genes are TRBV10-2 and TRBJ2-2, with 7 bases lining up with TRBD2. CDR3 length equals 16 residues. Per germline, CDR1 WSHSY and CDR2 SAAADI. V shed 5 bases and J 0 bases; nucleotides not matched to a gene: 6. CDR3 protein: CASSSGGGSNTGELFF. The CDR3 DNA reads as TGCGCCAGCAGTTCTGGCGGGGGATCGAACACCGGGGAGCTGTTTTTT.

CDR3 residues: CASSIGRGAANTEAFF. CDR3 DNA: TGTGCCAGTAGTATAGGGAGGGGAGCGGCGAACACTGAAGCTTTCTTT. The V and J genes are TRBV19 and TRBJ1-1, with TRBD1 as a possible D gene (5 bases). This CDR3 spans 16 amino acids. The V gene's germline CDR1 is LNHDA and CDR2 SQIVND (reference sequence). Between the trimmed V and J ends, which lost 1 base and 1 base, there was a span of 13 bases.

The chain couples TRBV5-1 to TRBJ2-2, with D perhaps TRBD1 (5 bases). This CDR3 is 15 amino acids long. Per germline, CDR1 SGHRS and CDR2 YFSETQ. With 0 bases removed from V and 6 bases from J, the gap between germline ends came to 12 bases. The CDR3: CASSLDGAAPGELFF. For the CDR3, the DNA is TGCGCCAGCAGCTTGGATGGGGCCGCGCCCGGGGAGCTGTTTTTT.

The J gene is TRBJ1-5, the V gene TRBV5-6; tentatively, D is TRBD1 (5 bases). V was trimmed by 4 bases and J by 3 bases, leaving 14 bases between them. The V gene's germline CDR1 is SGHDT and CDR2 YYEEEE. The CDR3 is made up of 15 amino acids. Here the CDR3 reads CASSLMRGYNQPQHF. The CDR3, as DNA: TGTGCCAGCAGCCTGATGAGGGGCTACAATCAGCCCCAGCATTTT.

This clone was found once. The CDR3 sequence: CASSLSGSSGEQFF. The CDR3 DNA sequence: TGTGCCAGCAGCTTATCCGGCTCCTCCGGGGAGCAGTTCTTC. The V call is TRBV7-9, the J call TRBJ2-1, with D hard to call. V was trimmed by 2 bases and J by 10 bases, leaving 15 bases between them. Germline V lookup: CDR1 SEHNR, CDR2 FQNEAQ (reference sequence). The CDR3 covers 14 residues. The full variable domain, rest sourced from reference TRBV7-9 and TRBJ2-1, is DTGVSQNPRHKITKRGQNVTFRCDPISEHNRLYWYRQTLGQGPEFLTYFQNEAQLEKSRLLSDRFSAERPKGSFSTLEIQRTEQGDSAMYLCASSLSGSSGEQFFGPGTRLTVL.

The chain carries TRBV5-1 and TRBJ2-7; TRBD1 aligns across 8 bases. V shed 4 bases and J 7 bases; nucleotides not matched to a gene: 10. The CDR3 totals 14 residues. From germline, CDR1 is SGHRS and CDR2 YFSETQ. The CDR3 protein is CASSDGQGGREQYF. CDR3 sequence (DNA): TGCGCCAGCAGCGACGGACAGGGAGGTAGGGAGCAGTACTTC. Full variable domain (missing parts from reference TRBV5-1 and TRBJ2-7): KAGVTQTPRYLIKTRGQQVTLSCSPISGHRSVSWYQQTPGQGLQFLFEYFSETQRNKGNFPGRFSGRQFSNSRSEMNVSTLELGDSALYLCASSDGQGGREQYFGPGTRLTVT.

V usage is TRBV4-1 and J usage is TRBJ1-2; 9 bases agree with TRBD1. Germline values: CDR1 MGHRA, CDR2 YSYEKL. Unmatched junction bases numbered 16, after V lost 4 bases and J lost 7 bases. The CDR3 consists of 17 residues. CDR3 protein: CASSPQIPTGGRLGYTF. CDR3 sequence (DNA): TGCGCCAGCAGCCCCCAGATTCCGACAGGGGGTCGGCTTGGCTACACCTTC.

The chain carries TRBV2 and TRBJ2-1; D ambiguous. V shed 6 bases and J shed 3 bases, with 12 bases lying between them. CDR1 and CDR2 (germline): SNHLY, FYNNEI. The CDR3 length is 14 residues. CDR3 DNA sequence: TGTGCCAGCAGGGACCAGGAGTTCTACAATGAGCAGTTCTTC. This encodes CASRDQEFYNEQFF.

V gene TRBV11-3 combines with J gene TRBJ2-1, with D possibly TRBD2 on 6 matching bases. The CDR3 extends over 17 amino acids. The V gene lost 3 bases and the J gene lost 0 bases, with 15 bases spanning the gap. The germline V gene has CDR1 SGHNT and CDR2 YENEEA. The CDR3 nucleotides read TGTGCCAGCAGCTTGGATAGCGGTAGAAGCTCCTACAATGAGCAGTTCTTC. Translating it yields CASSLDSGRSSYNEQFF.

The chain is built from TRBV13 and TRBJ2-7; 7 bases map to TRBD1. The CDR3 runs to 16 residues. The J segment lost 4 bases and the V segment lost 0 bases, leaving 9 bases of the junction unmatched. Germline V gives CDR1 PRHDT, CDR2 FYEKMQ (reference sequence). In DNA, the CDR3 is TGTGCCAGCAGCTTAGGGAGGGGGCCCCTGGGTTACGAGCAGTACTTC. Encoded protein: CASSLGRGPLGYEQYF.

V usage is TRBV10-3 and J usage is TRBJ2-5; D is uncertain. V was trimmed by 3 bases and J by 6 bases, leaving 14 bases between them. The CDR3 extends over 14 amino acids. Germline V gene sequence: CDR1 ENHRY, CDR2 SYGVKD. Written as DNA, the CDR3 is TGTGCCATCAGTGAAGGTGGCAGAGCCAAGACCCAGTACTTC. As protein: CAISEGGRAKTQYF.

J is TRBJ1-2 and V is TRBV19; D might be TRBD1 (6 bases). This CDR3 is built from 15 residues. V lost 0 bases and J 5 bases, leaving 13 bases between the germline ends. The V gene's germline CDR1 is LNHDA and CDR2 SQIVND (reference sequence). The DNA for the CDR3 is TGTGCCAGTAGTATAGACGCCAGGGGTGGATATGGCTACACCTTC. Protein sequence: CASSIDARGGYGYTF.

The V gene is TRBV11-2, the J gene TRBJ2-7; 9 nucleotides align to TRBD1. CDR1 is SGHAT, CDR2 FQNNGV, per germline. Trimming took 1 base from V and 1 from J; bases not matched to a gene: 8. The CDR3 sequence is 17 residues long. CDR3 region: CASSLGTGTGPSYEQYF. As DNA, the CDR3 is TGTGCCAGCAGCTTAGGCACCGGGACAGGGCCTTCCTACGAGCAGTACTTC. Full variable domain (remainder filled in from reference TRBV11-2 and TRBJ2-7): EAGVAQSPRYKIIEKRQSVAFWCNPISGHATLYWYQQILGQGPKLLIQFQNNGVVDDSQLPKDRFSAERLKGVDSTLKIQPAKLEDSAVYLCASSLGTGTGPSYEQYFGPGTRLTVT.

The rearrangement uses TRBV7-2 and TRBJ2-1; 10 nucleotides match TRBD2. This CDR3 contains 16 residues. Trimming removed 5 bases from V and 8 bases from J; junction bases left unmatched: 12. Germline values: CDR1 SGHTA, CDR2 FQGNSA. The CDR3 bases are TGTGCCAGCAGCCCGGGACTAGCGAGGGGCCTGCATGAGCAGTTCTTC. Amino acid sequence: CASSPGLARGLHEQFF.

The rearrangement uses TRBV9 and TRBJ2-2; D gene ambiguous. CDR1 and CDR2 (germline): SGDLS, YYNGEE. The CDR3 has 12 amino acids. V was pared by 3 bases and J by 3 bases, with 3 bases between. This CDR3 is CASSADTGELFF. In nucleotides, the CDR3 is TGTGCCAGCAGCGCGGACACCGGGGAGCTGTTTTTT.

The DNA for the CDR3 is TGTGCCAGTACCCCGTCGGACAGGGAAGACTACGAGCAGTACTTC. As protein: CASTPSDREDYEQYF. This sequence joins TRBV19 and TRBJ2-7; 8 nucleotides agree with TRBD1. The CDR3 totals 15 residues. Germline V gene sequence: CDR1 LNHDA, CDR2 SQIVND (reference sequence). With 7 bases clipped from V and 3 bases from J, the junction kept 11 bases outside the gene matches.